This T cell receptor beta chain was sequenced in a study of beta chain features in type 1 diabetes. Study-level background: Cell yields, gender and age were similar in healthy donors and patients.

V lost 4 bases, J lost 5 bases, and 17 bases lay in between. The CDR3 has 14 amino acids. The germline gives CDR1 SQVTM, CDR2 ANQGSEA. This clone showed up just a few times. The target antigen is unknown. Expressed TCRB transcripts were sequenced because the entire RNA isolate underwent reverse transcription. Libraries were prepared by immunoSEQ multiplex PCR; TCRdb keeps only in-frame clonotypes and omits some of them. The sample has 600,000 or so clones; 12% are singletons. Findings and caveats of the study: All four CD4+ subsets from Type 1 diabetes patients carried moderately but significantly shorter TCRB CDR3s.

The TCR originated in a man aged 25 to 40 with type 1 diabetes. Sequences were obtained from naive CD4+ T cells from blood. The genes are TRBV29-1 and TRBJ1-2; D gene unclear. The CDR3 spells CSVAINSYKYGYTF. The DNA of the CDR3 is TGCAGCGTTGCCATCAACTCGTACAAATATGGCTACACCTTC.